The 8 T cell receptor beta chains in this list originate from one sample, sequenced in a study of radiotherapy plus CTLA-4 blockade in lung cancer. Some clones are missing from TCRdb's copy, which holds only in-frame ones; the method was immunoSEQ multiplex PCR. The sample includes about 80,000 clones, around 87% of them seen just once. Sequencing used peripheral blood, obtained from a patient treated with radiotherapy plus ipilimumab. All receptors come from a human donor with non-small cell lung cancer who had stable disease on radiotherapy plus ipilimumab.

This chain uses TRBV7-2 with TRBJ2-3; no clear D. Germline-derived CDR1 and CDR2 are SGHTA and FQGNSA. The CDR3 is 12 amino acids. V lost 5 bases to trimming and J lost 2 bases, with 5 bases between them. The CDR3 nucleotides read TGTGCCAGCAGCCCGACCACAGATACGCAGTATTTT. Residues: CASSPTTDTQYF.

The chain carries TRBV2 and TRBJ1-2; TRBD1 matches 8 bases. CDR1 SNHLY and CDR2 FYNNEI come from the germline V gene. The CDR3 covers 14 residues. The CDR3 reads CAGAGDRGPYGYTF. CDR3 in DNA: TGTGCAGGGGCCGGTGACAGGGGTCCCTATGGCTACACCTTC.

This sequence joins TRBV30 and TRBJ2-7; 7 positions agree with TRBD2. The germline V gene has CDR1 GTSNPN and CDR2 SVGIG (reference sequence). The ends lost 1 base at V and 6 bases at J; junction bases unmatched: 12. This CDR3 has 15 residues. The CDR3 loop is CAWSAGRTVVGEQYF. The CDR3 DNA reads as TGTGCCTGGAGTGCCGGGAGGACCGTGGTGGGCGAGCAGTACTTC.

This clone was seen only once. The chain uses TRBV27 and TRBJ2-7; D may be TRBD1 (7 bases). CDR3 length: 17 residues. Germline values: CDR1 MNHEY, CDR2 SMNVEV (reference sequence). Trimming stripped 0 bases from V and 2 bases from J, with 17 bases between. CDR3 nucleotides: TGTGCCAGCAGTTTATCAGGGGGCGGGACGGCCCCCTACGAGCAGTACTTC. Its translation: CASSLSGGGTAPYEQYF.

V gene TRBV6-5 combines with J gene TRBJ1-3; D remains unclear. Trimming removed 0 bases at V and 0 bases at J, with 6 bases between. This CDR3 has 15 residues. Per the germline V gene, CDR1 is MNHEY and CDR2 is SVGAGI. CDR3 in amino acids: CASSYSADSGNTIYF. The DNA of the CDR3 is TGTGCCAGCAGTTACTCGGCAGACTCTGGAAACACCATATATTTT.

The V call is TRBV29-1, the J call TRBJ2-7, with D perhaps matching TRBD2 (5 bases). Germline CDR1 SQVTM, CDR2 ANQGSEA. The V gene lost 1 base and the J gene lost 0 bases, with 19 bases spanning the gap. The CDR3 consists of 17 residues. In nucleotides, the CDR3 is TGCAGCGTTGAAGCCCTCATCAACGGGGTAACCTCCTACGAGCAGTACTTC. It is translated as CSVEALINGVTSYEQYF.

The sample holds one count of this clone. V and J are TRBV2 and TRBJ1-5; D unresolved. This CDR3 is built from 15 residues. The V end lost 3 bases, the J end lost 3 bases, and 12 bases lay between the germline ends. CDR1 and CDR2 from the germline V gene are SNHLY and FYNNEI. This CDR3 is CASSDTGLNNQPQHF. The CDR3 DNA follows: TGTGCCAGCAGTGATACGGGTCTTAACAATCAGCCCCAGCATTTT. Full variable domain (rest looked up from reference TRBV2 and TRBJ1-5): EPEVTQTPSHQVTQMGQEVILRCVPISNHLYFYWYRQILGQKVEFLVSFYNNEISEKSEIFDDQFSVERPDGSNFTLKIRSTKLEDSAMYFCASSDTGLNNQPQHFGDGTRLSIL.

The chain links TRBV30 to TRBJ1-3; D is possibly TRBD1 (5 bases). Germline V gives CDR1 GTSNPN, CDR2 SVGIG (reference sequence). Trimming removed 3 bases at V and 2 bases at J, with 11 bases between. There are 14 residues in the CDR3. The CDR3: CAWRPRGTGNTIYF. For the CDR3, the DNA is TGTGCCTGGAGACCTAGGGGAACTGGAAACACCATATATTTT.